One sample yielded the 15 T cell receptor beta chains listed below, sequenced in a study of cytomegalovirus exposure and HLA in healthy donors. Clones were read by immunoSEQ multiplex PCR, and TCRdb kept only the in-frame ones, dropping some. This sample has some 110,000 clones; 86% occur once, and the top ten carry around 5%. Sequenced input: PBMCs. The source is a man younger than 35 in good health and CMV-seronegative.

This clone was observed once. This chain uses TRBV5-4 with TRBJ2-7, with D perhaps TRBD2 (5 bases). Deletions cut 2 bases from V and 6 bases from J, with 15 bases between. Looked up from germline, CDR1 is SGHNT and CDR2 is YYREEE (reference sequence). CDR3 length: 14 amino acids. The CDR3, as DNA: TGTGCCAGCAGCTTTAACCGGGAAAAAAGCGAGCAGTACTTC. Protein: CASSFNREKSEQYF.

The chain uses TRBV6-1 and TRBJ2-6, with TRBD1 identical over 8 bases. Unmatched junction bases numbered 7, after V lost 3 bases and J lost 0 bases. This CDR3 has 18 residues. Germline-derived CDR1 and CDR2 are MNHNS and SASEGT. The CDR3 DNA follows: TGTGCCAGCAGTGATCATGGGACAGGCCCCTCTGGGGCCAACGTCCTGACTTTC. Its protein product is CASSDHGTGPSGANVLTF.

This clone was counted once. In DNA form, the CDR3 reads TGTGCCAGCAGCCCCCGCAAAGTTGGACAGGGGGCTTACGAGCAGTACTTC. Translation: CASSPRKVGQGAYEQYF. The chain combines TRBV7-8 with TRBJ2-7, with 11 nucleotides matching TRBD1. J was trimmed by 4 bases and V by 5 bases; bases with no gene match: 13. Germline CDR1 reads SGHVS; CDR2 reads FQNEAQ. CDR3 size: 17 residues.

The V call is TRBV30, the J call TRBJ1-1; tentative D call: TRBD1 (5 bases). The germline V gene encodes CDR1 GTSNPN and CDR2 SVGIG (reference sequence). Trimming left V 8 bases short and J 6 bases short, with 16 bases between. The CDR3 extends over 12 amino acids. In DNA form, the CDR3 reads TGTGCCGCGGCCAGGGCCGCCCCTGAAGCTTTCTTT. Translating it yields CAAARAAPEAFF.

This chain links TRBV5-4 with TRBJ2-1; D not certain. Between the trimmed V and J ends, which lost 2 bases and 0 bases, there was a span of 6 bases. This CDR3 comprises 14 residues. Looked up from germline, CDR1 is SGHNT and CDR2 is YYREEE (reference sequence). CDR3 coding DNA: TGTGCCAGCAGCTTCGACAACTCCTACAATGAGCAGTTCTTC. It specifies CASSFDNSYNEQFF.

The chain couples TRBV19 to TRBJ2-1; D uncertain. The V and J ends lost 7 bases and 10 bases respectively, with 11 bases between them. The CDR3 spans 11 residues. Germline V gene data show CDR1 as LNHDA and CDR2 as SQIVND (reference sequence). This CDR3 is CASNRGLEQFF. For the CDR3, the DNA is TGTGCCAGTAACCGAGGCCTAGAGCAGTTCTTC.

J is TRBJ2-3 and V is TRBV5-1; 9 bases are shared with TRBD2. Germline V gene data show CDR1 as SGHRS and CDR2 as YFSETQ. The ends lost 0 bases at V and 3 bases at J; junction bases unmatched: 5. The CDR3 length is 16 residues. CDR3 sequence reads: CASSLAGSGRTDTQYF. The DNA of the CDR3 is TGCGCCAGCAGCTTGGCCGGGAGCGGGAGGACAGATACGCAGTATTTT.

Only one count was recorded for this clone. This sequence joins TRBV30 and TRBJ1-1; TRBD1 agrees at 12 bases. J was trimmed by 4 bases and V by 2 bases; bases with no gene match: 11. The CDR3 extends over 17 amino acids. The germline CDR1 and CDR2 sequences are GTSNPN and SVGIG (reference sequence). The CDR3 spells CAWSKGTGGASITEAFF. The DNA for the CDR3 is TGTGCCTGGAGTAAGGGGACAGGGGGCGCCTCGATCACTGAAGCTTTCTTT.

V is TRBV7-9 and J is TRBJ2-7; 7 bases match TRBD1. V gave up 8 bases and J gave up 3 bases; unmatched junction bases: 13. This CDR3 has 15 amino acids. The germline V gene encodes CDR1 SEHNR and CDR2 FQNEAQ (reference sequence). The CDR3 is CASGGMGQSYYEQYF. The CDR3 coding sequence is TGTGCCAGCGGAGGAATGGGACAGAGTTACTACGAGCAGTACTTC.

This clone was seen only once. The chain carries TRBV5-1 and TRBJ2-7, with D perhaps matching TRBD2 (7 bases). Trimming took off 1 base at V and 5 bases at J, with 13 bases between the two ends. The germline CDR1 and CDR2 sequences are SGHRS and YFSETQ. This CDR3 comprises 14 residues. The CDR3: CASSLPGGDHEQYF. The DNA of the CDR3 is TGCGCCAGCAGCTTGCCGGGGGGCGACCACGAGCAGTACTTC.

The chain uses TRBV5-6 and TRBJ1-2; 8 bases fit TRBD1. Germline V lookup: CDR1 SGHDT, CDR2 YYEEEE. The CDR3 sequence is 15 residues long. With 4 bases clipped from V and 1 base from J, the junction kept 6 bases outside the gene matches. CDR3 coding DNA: TGTGCCAGCAGCCCAGACAGGGGTGTTAACTATGGCTACACCTTC. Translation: CASSPDRGVNYGYTF.

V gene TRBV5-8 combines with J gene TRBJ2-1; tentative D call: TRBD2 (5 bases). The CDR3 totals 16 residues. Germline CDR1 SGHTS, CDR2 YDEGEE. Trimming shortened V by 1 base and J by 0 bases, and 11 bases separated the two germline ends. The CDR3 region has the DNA TGTGCCAGCAGCTTGAGGCGGGCGAGCTCCTACAATGAGCAGTTCTTC. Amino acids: CASSLRRASSYNEQFF. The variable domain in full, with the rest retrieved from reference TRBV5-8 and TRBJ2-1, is EAGVTQSPTHLIKTRGQQATLRCSPISGHTSVYWYQQALGLGLQFLLWYDEGEERNRGNFPPRFSGRQFPNYSSELNVNALELEDSALYLCASSLRRASSYNEQFFGPGTRLTVL.

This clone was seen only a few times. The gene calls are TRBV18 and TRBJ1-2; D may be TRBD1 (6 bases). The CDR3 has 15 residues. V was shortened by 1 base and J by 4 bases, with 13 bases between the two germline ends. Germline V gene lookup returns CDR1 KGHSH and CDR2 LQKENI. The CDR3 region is CASSPQDRPVYGYTF. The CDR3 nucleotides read TGTGCCAGCTCACCACAAGACAGGCCCGTCTATGGCTACACCTTC.

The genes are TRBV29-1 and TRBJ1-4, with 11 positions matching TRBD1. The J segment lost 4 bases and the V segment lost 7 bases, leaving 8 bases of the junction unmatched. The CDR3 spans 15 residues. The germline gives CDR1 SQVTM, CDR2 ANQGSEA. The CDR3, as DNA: TGCAGCGCCGGGACAGGGGGTGTTGGTAATGAAAAACTGTTTTTT. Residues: CSAGTGGVGNEKLFF.

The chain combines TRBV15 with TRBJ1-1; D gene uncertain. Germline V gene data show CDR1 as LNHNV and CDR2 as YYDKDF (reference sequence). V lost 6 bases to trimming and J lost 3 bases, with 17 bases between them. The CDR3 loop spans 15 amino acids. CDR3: CATSTRGRPDTEAFF. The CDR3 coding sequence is TGTGCCACCAGTACGCGGGGAAGGCCCGACACTGAAGCTTTCTTT.